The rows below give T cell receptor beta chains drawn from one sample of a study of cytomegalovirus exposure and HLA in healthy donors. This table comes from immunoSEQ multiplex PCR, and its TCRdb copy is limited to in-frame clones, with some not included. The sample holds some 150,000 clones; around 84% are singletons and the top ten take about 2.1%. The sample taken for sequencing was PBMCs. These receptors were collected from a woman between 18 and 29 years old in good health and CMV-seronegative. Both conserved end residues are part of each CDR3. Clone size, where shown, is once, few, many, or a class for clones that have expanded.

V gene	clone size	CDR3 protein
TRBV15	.	CATSRDLTGGYEQYF
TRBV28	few	CASSLGPGLNQPQHF
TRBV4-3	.	CASSQKTGQGYMNTEAFF
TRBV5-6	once	CASSRERTDYGYTF
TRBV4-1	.	CASSQGRGNTGELFF
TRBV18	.	CASSPRTGDAGNTIYF
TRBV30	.	CAWSVQADGEKLFF
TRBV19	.	CASRKGGGPREAFF
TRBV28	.	CASSFPDRGKLFF
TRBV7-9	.	CASSLGGLAGVSGEQYF
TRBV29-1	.	CSVDRTAGGSEQYF
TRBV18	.	CASSPQGGNQPQHF
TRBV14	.	CASSQGAHEQYF
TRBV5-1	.	CASSWGSGTGRTYF
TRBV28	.	CASSGTSRAGEQYF
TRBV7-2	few	CASSANRVSAGELFF
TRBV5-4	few	CASSSGLGGYEQFF